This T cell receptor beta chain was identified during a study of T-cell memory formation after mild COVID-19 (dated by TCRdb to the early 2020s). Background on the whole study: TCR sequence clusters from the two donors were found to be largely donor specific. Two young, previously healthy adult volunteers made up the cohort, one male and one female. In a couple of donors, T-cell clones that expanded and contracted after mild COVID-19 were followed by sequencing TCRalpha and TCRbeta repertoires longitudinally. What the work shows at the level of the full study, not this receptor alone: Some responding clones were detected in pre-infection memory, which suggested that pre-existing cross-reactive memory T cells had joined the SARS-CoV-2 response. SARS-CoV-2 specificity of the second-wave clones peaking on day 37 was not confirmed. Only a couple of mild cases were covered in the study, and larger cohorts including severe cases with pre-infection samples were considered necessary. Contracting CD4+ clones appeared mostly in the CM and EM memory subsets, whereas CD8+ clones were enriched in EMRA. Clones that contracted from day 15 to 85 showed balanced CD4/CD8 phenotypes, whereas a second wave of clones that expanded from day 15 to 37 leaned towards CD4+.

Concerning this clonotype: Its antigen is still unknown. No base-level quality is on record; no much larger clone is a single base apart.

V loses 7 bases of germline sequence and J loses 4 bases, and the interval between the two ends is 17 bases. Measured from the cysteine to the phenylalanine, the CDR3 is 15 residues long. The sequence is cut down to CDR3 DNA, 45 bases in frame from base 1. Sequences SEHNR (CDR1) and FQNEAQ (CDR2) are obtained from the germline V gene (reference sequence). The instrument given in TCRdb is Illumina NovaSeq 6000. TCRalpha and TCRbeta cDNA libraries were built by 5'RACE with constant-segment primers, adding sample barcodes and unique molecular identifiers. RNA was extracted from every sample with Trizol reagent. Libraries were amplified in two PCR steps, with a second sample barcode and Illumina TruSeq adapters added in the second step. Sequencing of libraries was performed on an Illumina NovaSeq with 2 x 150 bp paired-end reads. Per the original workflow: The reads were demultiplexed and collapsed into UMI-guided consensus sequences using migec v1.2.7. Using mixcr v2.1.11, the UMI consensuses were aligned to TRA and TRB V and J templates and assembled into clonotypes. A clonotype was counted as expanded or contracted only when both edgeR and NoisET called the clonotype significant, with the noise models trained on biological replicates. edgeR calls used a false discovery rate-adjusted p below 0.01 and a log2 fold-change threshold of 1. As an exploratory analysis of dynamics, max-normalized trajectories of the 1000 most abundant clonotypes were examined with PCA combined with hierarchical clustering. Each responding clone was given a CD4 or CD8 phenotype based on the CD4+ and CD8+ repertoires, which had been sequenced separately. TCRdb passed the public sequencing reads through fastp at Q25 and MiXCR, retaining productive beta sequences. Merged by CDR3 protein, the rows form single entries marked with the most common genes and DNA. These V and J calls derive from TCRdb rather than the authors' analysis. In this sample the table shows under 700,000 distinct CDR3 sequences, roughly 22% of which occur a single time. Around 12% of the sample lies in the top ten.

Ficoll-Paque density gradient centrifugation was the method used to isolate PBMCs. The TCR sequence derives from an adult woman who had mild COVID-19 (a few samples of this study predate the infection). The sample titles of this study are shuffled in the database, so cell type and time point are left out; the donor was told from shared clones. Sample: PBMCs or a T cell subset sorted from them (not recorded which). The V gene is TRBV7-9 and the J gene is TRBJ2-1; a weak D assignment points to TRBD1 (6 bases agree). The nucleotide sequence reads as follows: TGTGCCAGCACCTCCAGCAGGGGAGAATACAATGAGCAGTTCTTC. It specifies CASTSSRGEYNEQFF.